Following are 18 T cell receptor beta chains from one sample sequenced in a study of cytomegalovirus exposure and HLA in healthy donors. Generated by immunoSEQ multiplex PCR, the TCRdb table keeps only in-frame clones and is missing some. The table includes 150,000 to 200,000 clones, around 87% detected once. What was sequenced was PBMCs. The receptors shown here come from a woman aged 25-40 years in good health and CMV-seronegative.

The CDR3 sequence: CASSQGTGELFF. CDR3 nucleotide sequence: TGTGCCAGCAGCCAGGGGACGGGGGAGCTGTTTTTT. J is TRBJ2-2 and V is TRBV6-5; tentatively, D is TRBD1 (6 bases). Germline V CDR1 and CDR2: MNHEY, SVGAGI. Trimming cost V 6 bases and J 8 bases, with 10 bases left between them. This CDR3 comprises 12 residues.

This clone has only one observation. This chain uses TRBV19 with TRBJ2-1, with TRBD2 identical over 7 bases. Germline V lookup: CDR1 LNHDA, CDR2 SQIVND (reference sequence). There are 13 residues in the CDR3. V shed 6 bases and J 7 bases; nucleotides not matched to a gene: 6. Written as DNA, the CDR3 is TGTGCCAGTAGCCCGGGACTACGAAATGAGCAGTTCTTC. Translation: CASSPGLRNEQFF.

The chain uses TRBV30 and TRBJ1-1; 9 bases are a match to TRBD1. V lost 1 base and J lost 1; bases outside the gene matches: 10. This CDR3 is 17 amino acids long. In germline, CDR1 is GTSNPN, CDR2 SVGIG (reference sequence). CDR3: CAWSGPGQGGGNTEAFF. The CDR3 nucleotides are TGTGCCTGGAGTGGGCCGGGACAGGGCGGCGGGAACACTGAAGCTTTCTTT.

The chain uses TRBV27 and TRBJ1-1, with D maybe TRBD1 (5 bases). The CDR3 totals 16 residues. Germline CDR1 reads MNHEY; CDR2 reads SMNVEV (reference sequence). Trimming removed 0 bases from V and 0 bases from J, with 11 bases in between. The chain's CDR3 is CASSLSGTGVNTEAFF. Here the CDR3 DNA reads TGTGCCAGCAGTTTATCGGGGACGGGGGTGAACACTGAAGCTTTCTTT.

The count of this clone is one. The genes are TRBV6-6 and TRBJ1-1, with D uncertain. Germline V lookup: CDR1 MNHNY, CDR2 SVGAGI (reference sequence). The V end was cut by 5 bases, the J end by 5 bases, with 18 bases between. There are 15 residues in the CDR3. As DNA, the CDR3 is TGTGCCAGCAGTCTAGACACCCAAGGAGGAACTGAAGCTTTCTTT. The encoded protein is CASSLDTQGGTEAFF.

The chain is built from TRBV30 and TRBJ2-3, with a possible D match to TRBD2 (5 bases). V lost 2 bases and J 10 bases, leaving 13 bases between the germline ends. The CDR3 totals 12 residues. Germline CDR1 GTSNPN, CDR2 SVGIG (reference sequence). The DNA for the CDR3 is TGTGCCTGGAGTCAGAGGGCGTCGGCGCAGTATTTT. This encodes CAWSQRASAQYF.

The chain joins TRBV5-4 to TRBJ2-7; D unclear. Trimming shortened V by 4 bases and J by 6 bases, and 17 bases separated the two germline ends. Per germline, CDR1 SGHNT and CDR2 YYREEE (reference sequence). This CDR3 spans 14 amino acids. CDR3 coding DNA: TGTGCCAGCAGCCCGGAGATCGCCAAAGGCGAGCAGTACTTC. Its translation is CASSPEIAKGEQYF.

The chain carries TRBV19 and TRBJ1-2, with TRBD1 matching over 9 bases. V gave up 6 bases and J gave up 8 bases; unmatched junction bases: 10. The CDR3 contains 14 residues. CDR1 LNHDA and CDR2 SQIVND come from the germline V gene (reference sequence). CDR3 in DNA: TGTGCCAGTAGCCGGGACAGGGTGCAGGGAGGCTACACCTTC. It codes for CASSRDRVQGGYTF. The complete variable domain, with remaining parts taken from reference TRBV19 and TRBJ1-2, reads DGGITQSPKYLFRKEGQNVTLSCEQNLNHDAMYWYRQDPGQGLRLIYYSQIVNDFQKGDIAEGYSVSREKKESFPLTVTSAQKNPTAFYLCASSRDRVQGGYTFGSGTRLTVV.

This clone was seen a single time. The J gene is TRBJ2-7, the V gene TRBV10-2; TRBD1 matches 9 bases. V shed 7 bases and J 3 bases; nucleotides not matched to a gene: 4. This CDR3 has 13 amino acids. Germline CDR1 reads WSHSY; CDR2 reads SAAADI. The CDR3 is CASKPGQGYEQYF. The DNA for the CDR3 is TGCGCCAGCAAACCGGGACAGGGCTACGAGCAGTACTTC.

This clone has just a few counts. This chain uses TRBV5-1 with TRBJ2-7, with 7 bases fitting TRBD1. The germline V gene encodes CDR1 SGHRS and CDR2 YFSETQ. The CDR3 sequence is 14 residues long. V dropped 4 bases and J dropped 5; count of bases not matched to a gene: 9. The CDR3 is CASSPFPGTDEQYF. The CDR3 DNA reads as TGCGCCAGCAGCCCCTTCCCCGGGACAGACGAGCAGTACTTC.

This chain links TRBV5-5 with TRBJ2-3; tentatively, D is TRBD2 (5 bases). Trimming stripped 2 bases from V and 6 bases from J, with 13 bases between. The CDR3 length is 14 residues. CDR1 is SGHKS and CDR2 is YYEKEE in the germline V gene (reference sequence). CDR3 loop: CASSFSTGMDTQYF. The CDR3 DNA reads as TGTGCCAGCAGCTTTAGCACGGGGATGGATACGCAGTATTTT.

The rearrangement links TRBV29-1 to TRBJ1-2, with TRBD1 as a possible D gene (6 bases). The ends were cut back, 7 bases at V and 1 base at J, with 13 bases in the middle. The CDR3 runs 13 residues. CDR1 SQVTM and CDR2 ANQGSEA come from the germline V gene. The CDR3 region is CSAEDRNNYGYTF. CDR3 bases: TGCAGCGCCGAGGACAGAAATAACTATGGCTACACCTTC.

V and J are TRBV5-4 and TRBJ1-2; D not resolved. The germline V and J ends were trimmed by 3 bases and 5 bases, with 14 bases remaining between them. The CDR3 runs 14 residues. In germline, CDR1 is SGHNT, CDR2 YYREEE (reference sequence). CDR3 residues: CASSSGPPNYGYTF. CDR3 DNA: TGTGCCAGCAGCTCTGGCCCGCCCAATTATGGCTACACCTTC.

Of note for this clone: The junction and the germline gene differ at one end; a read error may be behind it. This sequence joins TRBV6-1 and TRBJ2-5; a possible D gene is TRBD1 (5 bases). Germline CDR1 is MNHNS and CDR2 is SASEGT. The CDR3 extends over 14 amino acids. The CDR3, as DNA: TGTGCCAGCAGAGAAGACAGTTGGCAAGAGACCCAGTACTTC. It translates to CASREDSWQETQYF.

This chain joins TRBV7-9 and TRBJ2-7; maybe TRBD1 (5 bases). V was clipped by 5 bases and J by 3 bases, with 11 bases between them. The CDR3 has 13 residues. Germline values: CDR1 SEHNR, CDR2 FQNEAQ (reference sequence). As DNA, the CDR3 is TGTGCCAGCAGCAAAGGGGCTAACTACGAGCAGTACTTC. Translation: CASSKGANYEQYF.

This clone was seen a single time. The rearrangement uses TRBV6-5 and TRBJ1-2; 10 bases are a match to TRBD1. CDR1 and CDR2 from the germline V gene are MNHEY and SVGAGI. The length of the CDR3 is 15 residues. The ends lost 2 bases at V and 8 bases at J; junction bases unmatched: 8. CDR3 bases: TGTGCCAGCAGTTACAGCGGACAGGGGGGACGAGGCTACACCTTC. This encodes CASSYSGQGGRGYTF.

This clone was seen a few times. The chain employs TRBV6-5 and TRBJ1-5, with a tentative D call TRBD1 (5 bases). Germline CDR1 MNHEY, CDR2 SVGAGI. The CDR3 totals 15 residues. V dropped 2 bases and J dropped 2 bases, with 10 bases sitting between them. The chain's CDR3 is CASSYAGPGNQPQHF. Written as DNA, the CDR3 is TGTGCCAGCAGTTACGCAGGGCCCGGCAATCAGCCCCAGCATTTT.

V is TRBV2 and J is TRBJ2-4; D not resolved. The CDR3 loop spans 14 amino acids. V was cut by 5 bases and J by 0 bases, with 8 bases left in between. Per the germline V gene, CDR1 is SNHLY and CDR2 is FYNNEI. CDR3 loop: CASSTRLAKNIQYF. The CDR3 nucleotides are TGTGCCAGCAGTACGAGGCTAGCCAAAAACATTCAGTACTTC.